The clone carrying this T cell receptor beta chain was counted at least ten times. The sample is drawn from a study of molecular identifiers for immune sequencing clone quantification. The V gene's germline CDR1 is SGHVS and CDR2 FQNEAQ. The length of the CDR3 is 14 residues. V was trimmed by 5 bases and J by 3 bases, leaving 11 bases between them. Each CDR3 protein is one row after TCRdb ran MiXCR on the PCR reads. The sample carries about 40,000 distinct CDR3 sequences, approximately 17% recorded once. The chain links TRBV7-8 to TRBJ1-5; no clear D gene. The sequence derives from a human donor in good health. Some libraries in this study had Jurkat cell RNA spiked in. What was sequenced was naive CD8+ T cells from blood, with Jurkat cell RNA spiked in. The sample's subset: FACS-sorted CD8+CD4-CCR7+CD45RA+ naive T cells. The CDR3 is CASSLTLDNQPQHF. Written as DNA, the CDR3 is TGTGCCAGCAGCCTCACTTTGGACAATCAGCCCCAGCATTTT.